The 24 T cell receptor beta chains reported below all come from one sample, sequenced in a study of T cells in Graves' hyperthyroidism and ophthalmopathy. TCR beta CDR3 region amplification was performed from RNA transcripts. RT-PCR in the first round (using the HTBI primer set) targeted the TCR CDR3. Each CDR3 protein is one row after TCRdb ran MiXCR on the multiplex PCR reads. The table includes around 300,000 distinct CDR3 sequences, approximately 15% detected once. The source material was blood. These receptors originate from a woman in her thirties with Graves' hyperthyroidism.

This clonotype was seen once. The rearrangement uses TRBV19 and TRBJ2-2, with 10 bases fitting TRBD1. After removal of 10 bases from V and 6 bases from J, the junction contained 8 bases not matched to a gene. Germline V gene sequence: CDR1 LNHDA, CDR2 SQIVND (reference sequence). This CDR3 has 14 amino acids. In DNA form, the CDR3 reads TGTGCCACCCGGGACAGGGGCTCCCCCGGGGAGCTGTTTTTT. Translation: CATRDRGSPGELFF. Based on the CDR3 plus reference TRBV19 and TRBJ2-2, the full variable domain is DGGITQSPKYLFRKEGQNVTLSCEQNLNHDAMYWYRQDPGQGLRLIYYSQIVNDFQKGDIAEGYSVSREKKESFPLTVTSAQKNPTAFYLCATRDRGSPGELFFGEGSRLTVL.

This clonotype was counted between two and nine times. This CDR3 is CASRPDSYSNQPQHF. CDR3 coding DNA: TGTGCCAGTAGACCGGACAGTTATAGCAATCAGCCCCAGCATTTT. The genes are TRBV19 and TRBJ1-5; a possible D gene is TRBD1 (6 bases). CDR1 and CDR2 (germline): LNHDA, SQIVND (reference sequence). Trimming took off 6 bases at V and 0 bases at J, with 12 bases between the two ends. This CDR3 contains 15 residues.

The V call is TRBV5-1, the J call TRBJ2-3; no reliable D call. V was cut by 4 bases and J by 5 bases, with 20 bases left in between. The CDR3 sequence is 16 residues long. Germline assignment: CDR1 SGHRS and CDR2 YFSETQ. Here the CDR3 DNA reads TGCGCCAGCAGCAGCGAATTGGGAAGTGTCGGAGATACGCAGTATTTT. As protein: CASSSELGSVGDTQYF.

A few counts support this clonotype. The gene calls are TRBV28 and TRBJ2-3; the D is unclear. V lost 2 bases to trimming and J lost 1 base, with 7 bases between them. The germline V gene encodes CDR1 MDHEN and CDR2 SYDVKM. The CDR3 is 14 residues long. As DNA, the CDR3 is TGTGCCAGCAGTTTACCGGCGGGCACAGATACGCAGTATTTT. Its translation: CASSLPAGTDTQYF. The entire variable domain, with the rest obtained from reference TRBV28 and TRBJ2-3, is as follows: DVKVTQSSRYLVKRTGEKVFLECVQDMDHENMFWYRQDPGLGLRLIYFSYDVKMKEKGDIPEGYSVSREKKERFSLILESASTNQTSMYLCASSLPAGTDTQYFGPGTRLTVL.

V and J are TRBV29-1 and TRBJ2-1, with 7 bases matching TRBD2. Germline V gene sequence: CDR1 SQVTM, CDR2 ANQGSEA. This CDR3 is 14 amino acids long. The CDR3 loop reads CSLRGGSSYNEQFF. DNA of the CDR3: TGCAGTTTGAGGGGCGGGAGTTCCTACAATGAGCAGTTCTTC.

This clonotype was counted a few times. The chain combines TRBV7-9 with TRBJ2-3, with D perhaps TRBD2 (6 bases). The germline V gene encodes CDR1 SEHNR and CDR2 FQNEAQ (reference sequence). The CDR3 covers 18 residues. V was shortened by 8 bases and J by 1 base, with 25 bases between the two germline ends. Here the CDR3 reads CASYDQLGRGRRTDTQYF. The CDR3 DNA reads TGTGCCAGCTACGACCAACTGGGCCGGGGGAGGCGCACAGATACGCAGTATTTT.

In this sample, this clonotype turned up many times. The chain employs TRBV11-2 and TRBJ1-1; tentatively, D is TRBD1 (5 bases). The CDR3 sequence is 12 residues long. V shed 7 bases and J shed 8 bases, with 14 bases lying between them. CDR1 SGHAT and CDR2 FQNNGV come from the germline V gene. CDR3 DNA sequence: TGTGCCAGCATTGGGCTAGGACAAGAAGCTTTCTTT. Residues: CASIGLGQEAFF.

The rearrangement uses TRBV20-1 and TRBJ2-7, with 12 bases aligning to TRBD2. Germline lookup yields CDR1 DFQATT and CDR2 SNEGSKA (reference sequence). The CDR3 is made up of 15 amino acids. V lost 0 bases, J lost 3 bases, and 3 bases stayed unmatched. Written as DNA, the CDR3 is TGCAGTGCTAGAGATATGACTAGCGGGAGCTACGAGCAGTACTTC. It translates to CSARDMTSGSYEQYF.

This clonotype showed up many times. CDR3 DNA: TGTGCCAGCACCCCGGAGGAGACCCAGTACTTC. Translating gives CASTPEETQYF. The chain is built from TRBV6-1 and TRBJ2-5; D uncertain. Germline V gene lookup returns CDR1 MNHNS and CDR2 SASEGT. CDR3 size: 11 residues. Trimming took off 7 bases at V and 5 bases at J, with 8 bases between the two ends.

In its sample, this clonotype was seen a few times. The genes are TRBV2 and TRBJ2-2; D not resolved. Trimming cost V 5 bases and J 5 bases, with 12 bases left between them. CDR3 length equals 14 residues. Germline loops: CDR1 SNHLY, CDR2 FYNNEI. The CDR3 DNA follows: TGTGCCAGCAGTCCCGTTCGGAGTACCGGGGAGCTGTTTTTT. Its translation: CASSPVRSTGELFF.

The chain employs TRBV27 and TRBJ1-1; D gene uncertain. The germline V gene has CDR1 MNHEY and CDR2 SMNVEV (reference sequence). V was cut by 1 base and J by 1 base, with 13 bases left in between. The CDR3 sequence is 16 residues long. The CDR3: CASSLYGSAANTEAFF. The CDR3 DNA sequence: TGTGCCAGCAGTTTATATGGGTCGGCGGCGAACACTGAAGCTTTCTTT.

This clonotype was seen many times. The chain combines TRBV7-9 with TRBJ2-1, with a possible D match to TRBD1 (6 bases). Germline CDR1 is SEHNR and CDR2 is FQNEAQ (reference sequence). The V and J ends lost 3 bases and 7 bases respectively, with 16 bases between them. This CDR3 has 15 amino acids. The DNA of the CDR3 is TGTGCCAGCAGCTTGGGCAGGGGTGTAAGAAATGAGCAGTTCTTC. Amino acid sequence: CASSLGRGVRNEQFF.

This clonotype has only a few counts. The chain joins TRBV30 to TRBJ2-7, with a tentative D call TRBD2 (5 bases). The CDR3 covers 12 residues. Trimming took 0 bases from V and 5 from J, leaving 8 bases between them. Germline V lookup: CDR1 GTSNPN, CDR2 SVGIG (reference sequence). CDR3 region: CAWSVGLDEQYF. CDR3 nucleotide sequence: TGTGCCTGGAGTGTAGGACTGGACGAGCAGTACTTC.

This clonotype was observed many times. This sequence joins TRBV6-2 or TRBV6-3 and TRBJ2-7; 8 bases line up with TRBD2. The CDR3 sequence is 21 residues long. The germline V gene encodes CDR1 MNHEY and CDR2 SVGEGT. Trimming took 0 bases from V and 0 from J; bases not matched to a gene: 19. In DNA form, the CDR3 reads TGTGCCAGCAGTTACTCTTTCCGTAGCGGGGTGCTATTAGCGACCTCCTACGAGCAGTACTTC. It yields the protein CASSYSFRSGVLLATSYEQYF.

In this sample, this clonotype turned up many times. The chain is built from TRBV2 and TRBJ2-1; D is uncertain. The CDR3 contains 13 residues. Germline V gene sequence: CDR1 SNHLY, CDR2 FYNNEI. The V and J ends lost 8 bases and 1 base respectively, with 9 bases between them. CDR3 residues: CASVTRSYNEQFF. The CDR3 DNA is TGTGCCAGCGTTACCCGGTCCTACAATGAGCAGTTCTTC.

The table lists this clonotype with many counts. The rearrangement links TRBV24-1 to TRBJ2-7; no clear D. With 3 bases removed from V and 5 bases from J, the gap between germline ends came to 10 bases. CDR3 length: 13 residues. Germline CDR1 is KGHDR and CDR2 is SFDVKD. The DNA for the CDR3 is TGTGCCACCAGTGATCCCAATCGACACGAGCAGTACTTC. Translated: CATSDPNRHEQYF.

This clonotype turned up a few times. CDR3 loop: CASSYVAGANVLTF. CDR3 DNA: TGTGCCAGCAGTTATGTGGCTGGGGCCAACGTCCTGACTTTC. The chain is built from TRBV6-5 and TRBJ2-6; no reliable D call. The CDR3 sequence is 14 residues long. The germline gives CDR1 MNHEY, CDR2 SVGAGI. V dropped 3 bases and J dropped 2 bases, with 5 bases sitting between them.

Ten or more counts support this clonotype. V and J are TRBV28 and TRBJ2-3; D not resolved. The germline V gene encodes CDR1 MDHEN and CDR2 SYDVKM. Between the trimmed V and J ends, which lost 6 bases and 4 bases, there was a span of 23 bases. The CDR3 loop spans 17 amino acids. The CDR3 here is CASSPNYRLIPPDTQYF. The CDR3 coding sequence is TGTGCCAGCAGCCCCAATTATCGGCTAATCCCCCCAGATACGCAGTATTTT.

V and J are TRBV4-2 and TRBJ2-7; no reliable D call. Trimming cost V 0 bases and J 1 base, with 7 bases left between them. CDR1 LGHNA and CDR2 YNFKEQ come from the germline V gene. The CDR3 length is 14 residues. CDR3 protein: CASSQDDVSYEQYF. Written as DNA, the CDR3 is TGTGCCAGCAGCCAAGATGACGTATCCTACGAGCAGTACTTC.

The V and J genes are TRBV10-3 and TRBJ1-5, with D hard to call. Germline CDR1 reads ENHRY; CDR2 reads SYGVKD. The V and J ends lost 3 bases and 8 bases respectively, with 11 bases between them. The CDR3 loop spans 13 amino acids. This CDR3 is CAISDNGREPQHF. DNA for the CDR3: TGTGCCATCAGTGATAACGGAAGGGAGCCCCAGCATTTT.

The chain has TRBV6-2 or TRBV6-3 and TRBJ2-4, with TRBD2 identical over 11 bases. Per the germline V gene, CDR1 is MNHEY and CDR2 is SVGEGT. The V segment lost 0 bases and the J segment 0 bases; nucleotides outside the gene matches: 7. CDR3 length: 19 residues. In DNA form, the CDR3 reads TGTGCCAGCAGTTACTCGAAACCCGGACTAGCGGGAGCCAAAAACATTCAGTACTTC. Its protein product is CASSYSKPGLAGAKNIQYF.

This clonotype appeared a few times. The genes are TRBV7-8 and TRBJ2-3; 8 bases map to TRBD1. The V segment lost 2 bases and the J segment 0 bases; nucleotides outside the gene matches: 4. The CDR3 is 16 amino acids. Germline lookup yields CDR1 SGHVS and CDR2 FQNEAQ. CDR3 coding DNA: TGTGCCAGCAGCTTAAGGCGGGACAGGAGCACAGATACGCAGTATTTT. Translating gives CASSLRRDRSTDTQYF.

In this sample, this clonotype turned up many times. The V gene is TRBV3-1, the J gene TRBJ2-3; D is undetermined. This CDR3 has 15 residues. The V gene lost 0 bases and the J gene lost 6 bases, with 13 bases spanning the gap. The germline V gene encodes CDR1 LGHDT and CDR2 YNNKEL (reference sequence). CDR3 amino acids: CASSQEGTGRDTQYF. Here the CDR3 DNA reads TGTGCCAGCAGCCAAGAGGGCACCGGCAGGGATACGCAGTATTTT.

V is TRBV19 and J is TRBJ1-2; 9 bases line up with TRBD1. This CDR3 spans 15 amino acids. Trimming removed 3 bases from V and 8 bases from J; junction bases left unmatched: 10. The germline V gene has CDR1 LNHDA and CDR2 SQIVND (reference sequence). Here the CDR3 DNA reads TGTGCCAGTAGTATCATACGGACAGGGGAAGAAGGCTACACCTTC. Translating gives CASSIIRTGEEGYTF. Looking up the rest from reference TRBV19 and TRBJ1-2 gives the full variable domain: DGGITQSPKYLFRKEGQNVTLSCEQNLNHDAMYWYRQDPGQGLRLIYYSQIVNDFQKGDIAEGYSVSREKKESFPLTVTSAQKNPTAFYLCASSIIRTGEEGYTFGSGTRLTVV.